Ten or more counts support the clone carrying this T cell receptor beta chain. Both iRepertoire HTBI primers and Arm-PCR of CDR3 regions were used to build the TCR beta libraries. TCRdb redid the calling of the multiplex PCR reads with MiXCR, one entry per CDR3 protein. The table records about 440,000 distinct CDR3 sequences, about 15% of them present only once. These data belong to a study of regulatory T cells in long-lasting Graves disease. Time point in this sample: newly diagnosed GD, antithyroid drugs for less than 3 months. Scientists built the TCR library using RNA that was extracted from PBMCs. The germline CDR1 and CDR2 sequences are MDHEN and SYDVKM. With 4 bases removed from V and 4 bases from J, the gap between germline ends came to 18 bases. The CDR3 consists of 16 residues. These data were also reused for a study on T cells in Graves' hyperthyroidism and ophthalmopathy. This second study says: Most thyroid clonotypes expanded above 0.001 were also detected in blood. Ophthalmopathy was identified by the model a median approximately 6.9 months ahead of onset.

The J gene is TRBJ2-3, the V gene TRBV28; D remains ambiguous. This TCR was recovered from a woman aged 25 to 45 with Graves disease. The sample consisted of peripheral blood mononuclear cells (PBMCs), taken at new diagnosis, from a patient treated with antithyroid drugs. This CDR3 is CASSSPSGSGSDTQYF. For the CDR3, the DNA is TGTGCCAGCAGTTCCCCTTCGGGTTCGGGCTCAGATACGCAGTATTTT.